One sample yielded the 14 T cell receptor beta chains listed below, sequenced in a study of T cell responses to AZD1222 COVID-19 vaccine. This table comes from immunoSEQ multiplex PCR, and its TCRdb copy is limited to in-frame clones, with some not included. This sample has 150,000 to 200,000 clones, with around nine tenths found just once. The sample was peripheral blood, taken 28 days after the second dose of the MenACWY control vaccine. The receptors were gathered from an adult who received the MenACWY meningococcal vaccine as a control.

The CDR3 nucleotides are TGTGCCAGCAGCTTAGCGGGGTTCGGAAACACCATATATTTT. The encoded protein is CASSLAGFGNTIYF. The J gene is TRBJ1-3, the V gene TRBV7-9; D is unclear. Germline V lookup: CDR1 SEHNR, CDR2 FQNEAQ (reference sequence). The CDR3 runs to 14 residues. V was cut by 0 bases and J by 4 bases, with 7 bases left in between.

V gene TRBV28 combines with J gene TRBJ2-1, with 14 bases fitting TRBD2. CDR3 size: 23 residues. Germline loops: CDR1 MDHEN, CDR2 SYDVKM. V was clipped by 2 bases and J by 8 bases; unmatched bases: 26. The CDR3 DNA sequence: TGTGCCAGCAGTTTACGCGTGGATCCCCTCGGGACTAGCGGGAGCCCCTTGTGGTATGAGCAGTTCTTC. Translating gives CASSLRVDPLGTSGSPLWYEQFF.

The chain carries TRBV5-8 and TRBJ2-7, with 9 bases identical to TRBD1. CDR3 length: 15 amino acids. Trimming took 2 bases from V and 5 from J; bases not matched to a gene: 8. Germline CDR1 is SGHTS and CDR2 is YDEGEE. CDR3 residues: CASSLGDRDLDEQYF. Written as DNA, the CDR3 is TGTGCCAGCAGCTTAGGGGACAGGGATTTGGACGAGCAGTACTTC.

This sequence joins TRBV27 and TRBJ2-7; D is undetermined. The germline CDR1 and CDR2 sequences are MNHEY and SMNVEV (reference sequence). The V gene lost 5 bases and the J gene lost 4 bases, with 12 bases spanning the gap. The CDR3 is made up of 13 amino acids. CDR3 DNA: TGTGCCAGCAGTACCCCACCCCTTTACGAGCAGTACTTC. Its protein is CASSTPPLYEQYF.

The CDR3 spells CASSLRQGANQPQHF. The CDR3 nucleotides read TGTGCCAGCAGTTTACGTCAGGGCGCCAATCAGCCCCAGCATTTT. The J gene is TRBJ1-5, the V gene TRBV27; D may be TRBD1 (5 bases). V lost 2 bases and J 3 bases, leaving 11 bases between the germline ends. Germline CDR1 is MNHEY and CDR2 is SMNVEV (reference sequence). This CDR3 spans 15 amino acids.

This chain connects TRBV27 to TRBJ2-6, with D uncertain. Deletions cut 2 bases from V and 0 bases from J, with 11 bases between. Germline V lookup: CDR1 MNHEY, CDR2 SMNVEV (reference sequence). The CDR3 runs to 17 residues. The chain's CDR3 is CASSLARLHSGANVLTF. CDR3 DNA sequence: TGTGCCAGCAGTTTAGCCAGGTTGCACTCTGGGGCCAACGTCCTGACTTTC.

This chain connects TRBV9 to TRBJ1-1; no reliable D call. Looked up from germline, CDR1 is SGDLS and CDR2 is YYNGEE. V shed 2 bases and J shed 5 bases, with 19 bases lying between them. The CDR3 runs 16 residues. CDR3 sequence reads: CASSVFPLPRGTEAFF. The CDR3 region has the DNA TGTGCCAGCAGCGTTTTTCCCCTTCCTCGGGGAACTGAAGCTTTCTTT.

The gene calls are TRBV5-1 and TRBJ2-3, with D maybe TRBD2 (6 bases). Looked up from germline, CDR1 is SGHRS and CDR2 is YFSETQ. The CDR3 extends over 15 amino acids. Trimming removed 0 bases from V and 1 base from J, with 9 bases in between. The DNA for the CDR3 is TGCGCCAGCAGCTTGGGCGGGATAGGCACAGATACGCAGTATTTT. Encoded protein: CASSLGGIGTDTQYF.

V usage is TRBV7-9 and J usage is TRBJ1-5; D not certain. V dropped 2 bases and J dropped 1 base, with 6 bases sitting between them. Germline CDR1 SEHNR, CDR2 FQNEAQ (reference sequence). This CDR3 has 14 residues. CDR3 sequence: CASSLSRSNQPQHF. CDR3 DNA sequence: TGTGCCAGCAGCTTAAGTAGGAGCAATCAGCCCCAGCATTTT.

The rearrangement links TRBV5-1 to TRBJ1-4, with a weak D call TRBD1 (6 bases). The CDR3 runs 15 residues. Trimming took off 0 bases at V and 6 bases at J, with 12 bases between the two ends. Germline values: CDR1 SGHRS, CDR2 YFSETQ. The CDR3 protein is CASSLDGGRDEKLFF. The CDR3 nucleotides read TGCGCCAGCAGCTTGGACGGGGGCCGTGATGAAAAACTGTTTTTT.

V is TRBV19 and J is TRBJ2-7; 9 bases align to TRBD2. CDR1 LNHDA and CDR2 SQIVND come from the germline V gene (reference sequence). The CDR3 totals 13 residues. The V segment lost 6 bases and the J segment 3 bases; nucleotides outside the gene matches: 3. The CDR3 nucleotides are TGTGCCAGTAGGGCGGGGGGGAGCTACGAGCAGTACTTC. This translates into CASRAGGSYEQYF.

As regards this clone: At one end, the junction sequence differs from germline, possibly due to a read error. The chain employs TRBV27 and TRBJ2-1; tentatively, D is TRBD2 (5 bases). The CDR3 contains 15 residues. From germline, CDR1 is MNHEY and CDR2 SMNVEV (reference sequence). CDR3 bases: TGTGTCAGCAGTTTCGTCCCCCGGGGCTACAATGAGCAGTTCTTC. Amino acid sequence: CVSSFVPRGYNEQFF.

V gene TRBV28 combines with J gene TRBJ2-1; TRBD1 aligns across 8 bases. The germline CDR1 and CDR2 sequences are MDHEN and SYDVKM. With V trimmed by 10 bases and J by 3 bases, 5 bases remained unmatched. The CDR3 runs 13 residues. This chain's CDR3 is CATGQEFYNEQFF. CDR3 DNA: TGTGCCACGGGACAGGAGTTCTACAATGAGCAGTTCTTC.

The rearrangement uses TRBV29-1 and TRBJ1-5, with a tentative D call TRBD1 (6 bases). The CDR3 runs to 13 residues. Germline V gene lookup returns CDR1 SQVTM and CDR2 ANQGSEA. V was cut by 6 bases and J by 7 bases, with 16 bases left in between. The CDR3: CSVGGASGQPQHF. The CDR3 DNA reads as TGCAGCGTCGGGGGGGCGTCGGGGCAGCCCCAGCATTTT.